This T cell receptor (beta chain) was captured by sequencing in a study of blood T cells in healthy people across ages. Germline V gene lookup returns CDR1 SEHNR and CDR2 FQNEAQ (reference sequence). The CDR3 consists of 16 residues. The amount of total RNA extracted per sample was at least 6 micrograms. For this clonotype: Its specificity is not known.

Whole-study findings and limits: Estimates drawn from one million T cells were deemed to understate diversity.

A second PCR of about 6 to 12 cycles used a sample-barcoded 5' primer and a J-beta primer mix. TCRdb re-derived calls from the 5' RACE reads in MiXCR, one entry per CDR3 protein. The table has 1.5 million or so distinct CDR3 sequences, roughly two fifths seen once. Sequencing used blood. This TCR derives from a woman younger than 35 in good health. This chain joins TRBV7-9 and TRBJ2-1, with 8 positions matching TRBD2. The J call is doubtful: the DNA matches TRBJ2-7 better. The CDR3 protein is CASSLLAGHSYNEQYF. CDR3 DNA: TGTGCCAGCAGCTTACTAGCGGGCCACTCCTACAATGAGCAGTACTTC.